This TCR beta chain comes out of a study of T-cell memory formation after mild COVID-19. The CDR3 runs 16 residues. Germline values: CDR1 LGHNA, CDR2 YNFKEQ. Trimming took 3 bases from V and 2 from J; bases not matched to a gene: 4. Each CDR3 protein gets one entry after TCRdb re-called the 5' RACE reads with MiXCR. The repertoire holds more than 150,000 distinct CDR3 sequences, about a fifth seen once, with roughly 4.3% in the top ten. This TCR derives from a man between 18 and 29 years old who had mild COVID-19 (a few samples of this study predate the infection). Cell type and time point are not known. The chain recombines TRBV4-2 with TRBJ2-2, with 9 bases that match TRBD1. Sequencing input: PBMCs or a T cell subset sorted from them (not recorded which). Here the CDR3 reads CASSHPGQGNTGELFF. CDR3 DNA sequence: TGTGCCAGCAGCCATCCGGGACAGGGAAACACCGGGGAGCTGTTTTTT.